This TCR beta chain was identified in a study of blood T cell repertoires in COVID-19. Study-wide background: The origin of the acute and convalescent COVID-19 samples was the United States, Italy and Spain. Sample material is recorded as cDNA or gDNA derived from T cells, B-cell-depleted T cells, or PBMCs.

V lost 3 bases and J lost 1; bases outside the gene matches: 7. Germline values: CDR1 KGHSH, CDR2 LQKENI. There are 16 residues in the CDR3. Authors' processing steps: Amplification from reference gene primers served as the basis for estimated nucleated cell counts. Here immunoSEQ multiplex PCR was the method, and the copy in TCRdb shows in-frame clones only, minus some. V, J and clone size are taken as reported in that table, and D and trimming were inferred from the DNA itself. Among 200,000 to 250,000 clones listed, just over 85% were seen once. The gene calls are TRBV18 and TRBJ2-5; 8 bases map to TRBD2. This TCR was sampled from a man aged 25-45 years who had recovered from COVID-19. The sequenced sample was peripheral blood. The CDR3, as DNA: TGTGCCAGCTCACCCCCCGGGCGGGGGGCCCAAGAGACCCAGTACTTC. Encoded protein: CASSPPGRGAQETQYF.